A single sample gave rise to the 30 T cell receptor beta chains below, sequenced in a study of cytotoxic CD8 clonotypes in ibrutinib-treated CLL. TCRdb's table, derived via immunoSEQ multiplex PCR, lists solely in-frame clones and lacks some. The sample has roughly 200,000 clones, roughly 65% seen once. This material consisted of PBMCs, taken after 12 months of ibrutinib treatment. The receptors were sampled from a human donor with chronic lymphocytic leukemia.

J is TRBJ2-1 and V is TRBV5-1; possible D gene TRBD2, 7 bases. V was shortened by 4 bases and J by 6 bases, with 14 bases between the two germline ends. Germline-derived CDR1 and CDR2 are SGHRS and YFSETQ. CDR3 length: 14 residues. The CDR3 protein is CASSPGGPRNEQFF. In DNA, the CDR3 is TGCGCCAGCAGCCCGGGGGGCCCTCGCAATGAGCAGTTCTTC.

J is TRBJ2-7 and V is TRBV7-6; TRBD2 is a possible D gene (6 bases). This CDR3 has 14 residues. Germline CDR1 reads SGHVS; CDR2 reads FNYEAQ. The germline V and J ends were trimmed by 5 bases and 2 bases, with 13 bases remaining between them. DNA for the CDR3: TGTGCCAGCAGCCCTCCGACTAGTCCCTACGAGCAGTACTTC. Translated, it gives CASSPPTSPYEQYF.

The chain is built from TRBV7-2 and TRBJ2-5, with 14 nucleotides matching TRBD2. J gave up 4 bases and V 5 bases, and 12 bases lay outside the gene matches. Looked up from germline, CDR1 is SGHTA and CDR2 is FQGNSA. This CDR3 comprises 18 residues. The CDR3 region is CASSPIGLAGGGGETQYF. CDR3 in DNA: TGTGCCAGCAGCCCGATCGGACTAGCGGGAGGAGGGGGAGAGACCCAGTACTTC.

This clone was seen once. This chain uses TRBV30 with TRBJ1-5; D not certain. Germline values: CDR1 GTSNPN, CDR2 SVGIG (reference sequence). V dropped 2 bases and J dropped 0 bases, with 11 bases sitting between them. This CDR3 region has 15 residues. The CDR3 DNA reads as TGTGCCTGGAGTCTCGTAACAAGTAGCAATCAGCCCCAGCATTTT. This encodes CAWSLVTSSNQPQHF.

The chain is built from TRBV25-1 and TRBJ2-1; D is uncertain. CDR1 and CDR2 from the germline V gene are MGHDK and SYGVNS. The CDR3 spans 17 residues. V lost 0 bases, J lost 2 bases, and 14 bases lay in between. The CDR3 here is CASSEYRPFAPYNEQFF. CDR3 bases: TGTGCCAGCAGTGAATACCGCCCCTTCGCGCCCTACAATGAGCAGTTCTTC.

The chain links TRBV14 to TRBJ2-5; no reliable D call. CDR3 length equals 13 residues. Between the trimmed V and J ends, which lost 5 bases and 5 bases, there was a span of 12 bases. The germline V gene has CDR1 SGHDN and CDR2 FVKESK. DNA for the CDR3: TGTGCCAGCAGCAAGACCCCGATGGAGACCCAGTACTTC. It codes for CASSKTPMETQYF.

The J gene is TRBJ1-5, the V gene TRBV30; 9 bases fit TRBD1. Germline V gene data show CDR1 as GTSNPN and CDR2 as SVGIG (reference sequence). Trimming removed 4 bases from V and 0 bases from J; junction bases left unmatched: 4. CDR3 size: 15 residues. The CDR3 loop reads CAWTGTGNSNQPQHF. The CDR3 DNA reads as TGTGCCTGGACCGGGACAGGGAATAGCAATCAGCCCCAGCATTTT.

The rearrangement uses TRBV5-1 and TRBJ1-1; 8 nucleotides match TRBD1. After removal of 4 bases from V and 3 bases from J, the junction contained 14 bases not matched to a gene. Per germline, CDR1 SGHRS and CDR2 YFSETQ. The CDR3 runs 17 residues. The CDR3 spells CASSPLNRGMRDTEAFF. DNA for the CDR3: TGCGCCAGCAGCCCCCTTAACAGGGGGATGAGGGACACTGAAGCTTTCTTT.

The rearrangement uses TRBV18 and TRBJ2-1, with D hard to call. This CDR3 contains 13 residues. Germline CDR1 is KGHSH and CDR2 is LQKENI. The germline V and J ends were trimmed by 4 bases and 0 bases, with 4 bases remaining between them. The CDR3 protein is CASSRDSYNEQFF. The CDR3, as DNA: TGTGCCAGCTCACGGGACTCCTACAATGAGCAGTTCTTC.

The chain recombines TRBV10-3 with TRBJ1-2; 7 nucleotides agree with TRBD1. V was clipped by 11 bases and J by 10 bases; unmatched bases: 13. The CDR3 covers 12 residues. Germline assignment: CDR1 ENHRY and CDR2 SYGVKD. The chain's CDR3 is CASRGQGEVYTF. For the CDR3, the DNA is TGTGCCTCGAGGGGGCAGGGGGAGGTCTACACCTTC.

This sequence joins TRBV19 and TRBJ2-2, with TRBD1 identical over 10 bases. Germline V gene sequence: CDR1 LNHDA, CDR2 SQIVND (reference sequence). This CDR3 has 14 amino acids. Trimming took 7 bases from V and 5 from J; bases not matched to a gene: 4. CDR3 residues: CASIRDRGTGELFF. CDR3 nucleotide sequence: TGTGCCAGTATACGGGACAGGGGTACCGGGGAGCTGTTTTTT.

The gene calls are TRBV27 and TRBJ1-3; D gene unclear. Trimming pared 6 bases from V and 0 bases from J, leaving 6 bases between. This CDR3 is built from 13 residues. Germline V lookup: CDR1 MNHEY, CDR2 SMNVEV (reference sequence). In nucleotides, the CDR3 is TGTGCCAGCAGGGATTACTCTGGAAACACCATATATTTT. This encodes CASRDYSGNTIYF.

This clone showed up just once. The chain carries TRBV6-5 and TRBJ1-5; D not resolved. V lost 0 bases and J lost 6, with 9 bases in between. Germline V gene sequence: CDR1 MNHEY, CDR2 SVGAGI. There are 14 residues in the CDR3. The CDR3: CASSYSARLQPQHF. In DNA, the CDR3 is TGTGCCAGCAGTTACTCGGCCAGGCTTCAGCCCCAGCATTTT.

DNA for the CDR3: TGTGCCAGCAGCCAAGGAGCCAGGGAGAAGCAGTACTTC. Residues: CASSQGAREKQYF. V usage is TRBV14 and J usage is TRBJ2-7, with D perhaps given as TRBD1 or TRBD2 (5 bases each). The CDR3 loop spans 13 amino acids. Germline V lookup: CDR1 SGHDN, CDR2 FVKESK. Trimming stripped 1 base from V and 8 bases from J, with 12 bases between.

This clone was picked up a small number of times. The chain uses TRBV7-6 and TRBJ1-1; 7 bases are a match to TRBD1. Germline V gene lookup returns CDR1 SGHVS and CDR2 FNYEAQ. V dropped 5 bases and J dropped 4; count of bases not matched to a gene: 7. This CDR3 contains 14 residues. The CDR3 region has the DNA TGTGCCAGCAGCCCGACAGGGATGGGCACTGAAGCTTTCTTT. It is translated as CASSPTGMGTEAFF.

The chain joins TRBV29-1 to TRBJ1-2; D is ambiguous. The V end lost 6 bases, the J end lost 8 bases, and 13 bases lay between the germline ends. CDR1 is SQVTM and CDR2 is ANQGSEA in the germline V gene. The CDR3 consists of 11 residues. The CDR3 sequence: CSVPRRRGYTF. CDR3 nucleotides: TGCAGCGTCCCAAGGCGCCGGGGCTACACCTTC. Combining the CDR3 with reference TRBV29-1 and TRBJ1-2 gives the whole variable domain SAVISQKPSRDICQRGTSLTIQCQVDSQVTMMFWYRQQPGQSLTLIATANQGSEATYESGFVIDKFPISRPNLTFSTLTVSNMSPEDSSIYLCSVPRRRGYTFGSGTRLTVV.

V and J are TRBV15 and TRBJ1-2, with TRBD1 identical over 7 bases. Germline V gene sequence: CDR1 LNHNV, CDR2 YYDKDF (reference sequence). The ends lost 1 base at V and 1 base at J; junction bases unmatched: 6. The CDR3 extends over 16 amino acids. The CDR3 bases are TGTGCCACCAGCAGAGTGCCGGGACAGCTTAACTATGGCTACACCTTC. Its protein product is CATSRVPGQLNYGYTF.

V usage is TRBV30 and J usage is TRBJ1-1, with D tentatively TRBD1 (6 bases). V was cut by 4 bases and J by 7 bases, with 13 bases left in between. Germline CDR1 and CDR2: GTSNPN and SVGIG (reference sequence). The length of the CDR3 is 12 residues. Written as DNA, the CDR3 is TGTGCCTGGACCAGGGGCCTCCGTGAAGCTTTCTTT. The encoded protein is CAWTRGLREAFF.

This rearrangement joins TRBV30 to TRBJ1-5, with D hard to call. From germline, CDR1 is GTSNPN and CDR2 SVGIG (reference sequence). The CDR3 is 15 residues long. The ends were cut back, 2 bases at V and 1 base at J, with 12 bases in the middle. CDR3 loop: CAWSPGDSSNQPQHF. As DNA, the CDR3 is TGTGCCTGGAGTCCTGGCGATTCAAGCAATCAGCCCCAGCATTTT. Variable domain in full (rest from reference TRBV30 and TRBJ1-5): SQTIHQWPATLVQPVGSPLSLECTVEGTSNPNLYWYRQAAGRGLQLLFYSVGIGQISSEVPQNLSASRPQDRQFILSSKKLLLSDSGFYLCAWSPGDSSNQPQHFGDGTRLSIL.

The rearrangement uses TRBV7-6 and TRBJ2-2, with TRBD1 matching over 7 bases. The V gene end was trimmed by 5 bases and the J gene end by 8 bases; junction bases not matched to a gene: 5. This CDR3 contains 13 residues. The germline V gene has CDR1 SGHVS and CDR2 FNYEAQ. CDR3 residues: CASSERGPGELFF. The DNA of the CDR3 is TGTGCCAGCAGCGAGAGGGGGCCGGGGGAGCTGTTTTTT.

This clone appeared once. The DNA for the CDR3 is TGCGCCAGCAGCCCACAGGGGAACTATGGCTACACCTTC. As protein: CASSPQGNYGYTF. The chain combines TRBV5-1 with TRBJ1-2, with 7 nucleotides matching TRBD1. V lost 4 bases and J lost 2; bases outside the gene matches: 2. In germline, CDR1 is SGHRS, CDR2 YFSETQ. CDR3 length: 13 amino acids.

This clone was seen just once. V and J are TRBV5-1 and TRBJ1-5; 8 bases match TRBD1. V lost 4 bases to trimming and J lost 7 bases; unmatched junction nucleotides: 7. Germline lookup yields CDR1 SGHRS and CDR2 YFSETQ. The CDR3 runs to 14 residues. CDR3 coding DNA: TGCGCCAGCAGCGATGGACAGGGTGAACAGCCCCAGCATTTT. Protein sequence: CASSDGQGEQPQHF.

Regarding this clone: One end of the junction is discordant with germline, which a read error may explain. V gene TRBV7-7 combines with J gene TRBJ1-5; TRBD1 matches at 7 bases. Germline CDR1 is SSHAT and CDR2 is FNYEAQ (reference sequence). CDR3 length: 17 residues. In DNA, the CDR3 is TGTGCTAGCAGTCCCCGGACAGGTGGTCTTAGCAATCAGCCCCAGCATTTT. Its protein is CASSPRTGGLSNQPQHF.

The chain is built from TRBV9 and TRBJ1-2, with 11 positions matching TRBD1. CDR3 size: 14 residues. CDR1 and CDR2 from the germline V gene are SGDLS and YYNGEE. V was clipped by 5 bases and J by 4 bases; unmatched bases: 4. CDR3 amino acids: CASSVDRGPYGYTF. CDR3 DNA: TGTGCCAGCAGTGTGGACAGGGGGCCCTATGGCTACACCTTC.

This clone appeared a single time. This chain links TRBV30 with TRBJ1-5; D is unresolved. Per the germline V gene, CDR1 is GTSNPN and CDR2 is SVGIG (reference sequence). V lost 1 base and J lost 1, with 8 bases in between. The CDR3 has 14 residues. The CDR3 sequence is CAWSGRMSNQPQHF. For the CDR3, the DNA is TGTGCCTGGAGTGGAAGGATGAGCAATCAGCCCCAGCATTTT.

The rearrangement uses TRBV19 and TRBJ1-1; weak D call: TRBD1 (5 bases). V lost 4 bases to trimming and J lost 3 bases, with 9 bases between them. CDR1 is LNHDA, CDR2 SQIVND, per germline (reference sequence). The CDR3 extends over 13 amino acids. The CDR3 DNA sequence: TGTGCCAGTAGTACAGGGTTCGACACTGAAGCTTTCTTT. Its protein product is CASSTGFDTEAFF.

This chain connects TRBV12-5 to TRBJ2-5, with D tentatively TRBD2 (5 bases). The DNA end lines up better with TRBJ2-7; the J call may be wrong. The CDR3 sequence is 11 residues long. CDR1 is LGHNT, CDR2 FRNRAP, per germline. CDR3 nucleotides: TGTGCTAGTGGCCGAGGGTTCGAGCAGTACTTC. It specifies CASGRGFEQYF.

The chain couples TRBV7-9 to TRBJ2-7; 8 bases are a match to TRBD2. This CDR3 has 15 residues. Germline CDR1 reads SEHNR; CDR2 reads FQNEAQ (reference sequence). The junction had 10 bases not matched to a gene; V was cut back by 6 bases and J by 3 bases. The DNA for the CDR3 is TGTGCCAGCAGTCTCGGGGTAGCGGGGAACTACGAGCAGTACTTC. Translation: CASSLGVAGNYEQYF.

The chain couples TRBV7-3 to TRBJ2-3; D uncertain. V dropped 1 base and J dropped 8 bases, with 7 bases sitting between them. CDR1 and CDR2 from the germline V gene are SGHTA and FQGTGA. This CDR3 has 12 amino acids. CDR3 protein: CASSLNMGTQYF. The DNA for the CDR3 is TGTGCCAGCAGCTTAAACATGGGTACGCAGTATTTT.

This rearrangement joins TRBV28 to TRBJ1-1; D unclear. This CDR3 has 11 amino acids. Germline V gene lookup returns CDR1 MDHEN and CDR2 SYDVKM. Trimming shortened V by 8 bases and J by 4 bases, and 8 bases separated the two germline ends. The CDR3 loop reads CASEEGTEAFF. CDR3 bases: TGTGCCAGCGAGGAAGGCACTGAAGCTTTCTTT.